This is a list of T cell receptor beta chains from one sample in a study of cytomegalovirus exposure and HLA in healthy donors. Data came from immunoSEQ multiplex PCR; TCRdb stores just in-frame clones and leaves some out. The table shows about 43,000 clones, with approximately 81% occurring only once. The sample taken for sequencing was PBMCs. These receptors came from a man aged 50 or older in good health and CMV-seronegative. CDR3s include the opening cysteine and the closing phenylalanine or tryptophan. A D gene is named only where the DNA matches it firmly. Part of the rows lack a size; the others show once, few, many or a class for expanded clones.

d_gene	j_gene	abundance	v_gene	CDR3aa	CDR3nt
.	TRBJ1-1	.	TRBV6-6	CASKQGWTNTEAFF	TGTGCCAGCAAGCAGGGTTGGACGAACACTGAAGCTTTCTTT
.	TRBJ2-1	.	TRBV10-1	CASTRLEVCNEQFF	TGCGCCAGCACCCGACTAGAGGTTTGCAATGAGCAGTTCTTC
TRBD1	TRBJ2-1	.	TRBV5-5	CASSLGTGALNEQFF	TGTGCCAGCAGCTTGGGGACAGGGGCCCTTAATGAGCAGTTCTTC
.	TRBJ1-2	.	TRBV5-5	CASSSEAVANYGYTF	TGTGCCAGCAGCTCGGAGGCGGTAGCTAACTATGGCTACACCTTC
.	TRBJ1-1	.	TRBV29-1	CSVFRNTEAFF	TGCAGCGTTTTTAGAAACACTGAAGCTTTCTTT
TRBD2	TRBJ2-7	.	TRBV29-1	CSARGLADSYEQYF	TGCAGCGCACGCGGACTAGCGGACTCCTACGAGCAGTACTTC
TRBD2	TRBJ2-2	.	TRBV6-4	CASSDSGGRGSGELFF	TGTGCCAGCAGTGACTCGGGCGGGAGAGGTTCCGGGGAGCTGTTTTTT
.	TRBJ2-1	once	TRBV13	CASSSYGGGHNEQFF	TGTGCCAGCAGCTCCTACGGCGGGGGCCACAATGAGCAGTTCTTC
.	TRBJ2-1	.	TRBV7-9	CASSLGSSALTYNEQFF	TGTGCCAGCAGCTTAGGTTCTAGCGCCCTTACCTATAATGAGCAGTTCTTC
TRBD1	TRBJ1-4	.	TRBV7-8	CASSPGTGGEKLFF	TGTGCCAGCAGCCCCGGGACAGGGGGCGAAAAACTGTTTTTT
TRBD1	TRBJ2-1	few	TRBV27	CASSLWDRYNEQFF	TGTGCCAGCAGTTTATGGGACAGATACAATGAGCAGTTCTTC
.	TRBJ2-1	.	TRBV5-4	CASSSPQGEQFF	TGTGCCAGCAGCTCCCCGCAGGGGGAGCAGTTCTTC
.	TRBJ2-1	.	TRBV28	CASSLEAAPNPYNEQFF	TGTGCCAGCAGTTTGGAGGCGGCCCCAAACCCCTACAATGAGCAGTTCTTC
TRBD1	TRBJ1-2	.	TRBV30	CAWRRLDREGYGYTF	TGTGCCTGGCGCAGGTTGGACAGGGAGGGCTATGGCTACACCTTC
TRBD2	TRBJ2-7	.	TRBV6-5	CASSYSPRGGYEQYF	TGTGCCAGCAGTTACTCCCCCCGGGGGGGCTACGAGCAGTACTTC
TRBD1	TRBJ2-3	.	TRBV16	CASSLAGTGTDTQYF	TGTGCCAGCAGCCTAGCAGGGACAGGCACAGATACGCAGTATTTT
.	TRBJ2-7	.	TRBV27	CASRSPRGSNEQYF	TGTGCCAGCAGATCCCCCAGGGGAAGTAACGAGCAGTACTTC
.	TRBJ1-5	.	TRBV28	CASSKWAGNQPQHF	TGTGCCAGCAGCAAATGGGCCGGCAATCAGCCCCAGCATTTT
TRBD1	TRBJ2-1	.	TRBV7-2	CASSQWTGAYNEQFF	TGTGCCAGCAGCCAATGGACAGGGGCCTACAATGAGCAGTTCTTC
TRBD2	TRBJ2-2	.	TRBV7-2	CASSPSRAGVPGELFF	TGTGCCAGCAGCCCATCTAGAGCGGGAGTTCCAGGGGAGCTGTTTTTT
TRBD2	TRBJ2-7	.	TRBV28	CASSLGGGGDEQYF	TGTGCCAGCAGTTTGGGGGGGGGTGGGGACGAGCAGTACTTC
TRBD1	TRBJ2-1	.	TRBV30	CAWEGQGSYNEQFF	TGTGCCTGGGAAGGACAGGGATCCTACAATGAGCAGTTCTTC
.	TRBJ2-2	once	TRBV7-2	CASSFGGTGELFF	TGTGCCAGCAGCTTCGGGGGTACCGGGGAGCTGTTTTTT
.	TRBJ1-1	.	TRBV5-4	CASSSRFRGAATEAFF	TGTGCCAGCAGCTCAAGGTTTCGGGGGGCTGCCACTGAAGCTTTCTTT
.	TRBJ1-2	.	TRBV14	CASSQEIQVFPLGYTF	TGTGCCAGCAGCCAGGAGATACAGGTGTTCCCTCTTGGCTACACCTTC
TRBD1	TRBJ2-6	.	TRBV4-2	CASSLEWAGGGGANVLTF	TGTGCCAGCAGCCTGGAGTGGGCAGGGGGCGGTGGGGCCAACGTCCTGACTTTC
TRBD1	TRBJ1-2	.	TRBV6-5	CASNPSGGLGYTF	TGTGCCAGCAACCCCTCAGGGGGGTTGGGCTACACCTTC
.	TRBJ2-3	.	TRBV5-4	CVSSLGAGSTDTQYF	TGTGTCAGCAGCTTGGGGGCCGGAAGCACAGATACGCAGTATTTT
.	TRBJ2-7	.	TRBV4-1	CASSQGARTYEQYF	TGCGCCAGCAGCCAAGGGGCCAGAACCTACGAGCAGTACTTC
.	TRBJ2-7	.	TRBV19	CASSIDSQSSYEQYF	TGTGCCAGTAGTATTGACAGTCAAAGCTCCTACGAGCAGTACTTC
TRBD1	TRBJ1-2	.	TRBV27	CASRQPGQGLYGYTF	TGTGCCAGCAGACAACCGGGACAGGGTCTCTATGGCTACACCTTC
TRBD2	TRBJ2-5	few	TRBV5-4	CASSFGGTQETQYF	TGTGCCAGCAGTTTCGGGGGGACCCAAGAGACCCAGTACTTC